The rows below give T cell receptor beta chains drawn from one sample of a study of OX40 agonist ivuxolimab in advanced cancers. TCRdb's table, derived via immunoSEQ multiplex PCR, lists solely in-frame clones and lacks some. In the table there are some 140,000 clones, approximately 94% of which are singletons. Sequencing used CD4+ or CD8+ T cells sorted from blood, obtained in a trial of the OX40 agonist ivuxolimab. The receptor source for this set is an adult with an advanced solid tumor such as melanoma, head and neck, liver or kidney cancer. Each CDR3 is given with its conserved first and last residue. Each record gives: J gene, V gene, D gene, clone size, CDR3 DNA, CDR3 protein. D genes are given only for firm matches. Size is omitted from some rows. Given values are once, few, many or a class for expanded clones.

J: TRBJ2-3
V: TRBV9
D: .
size: .
DNA: TGTGCCAGCAGAGCCAGGGAAAGGGGTACAGATACGCAGTATTTT
CDR3: CASRARERGTDTQYF

J: TRBJ2-2
V: TRBV10-3
D: .
size: .
DNA: TGTGCCATCAGGGGGGGAGGAACCGGGGAGCTGTTTTTT
CDR3: CAIRGGGTGELFF

J: TRBJ1-2
V: TRBV5-6
D: .
size: .
DNA: TGTGCCAGCAGCTTGGAGGCAGGGTTAGGGGGCTACACCTTC
CDR3: CASSLEAGLGGYTF

J: TRBJ2-5
V: TRBV19
D: TRBD2
size: .
DNA: TGTGCCAGTACCGCGTCGCGGGGGGGACAAGAGACCCAGTACTTC
CDR3: CASTASRGGQETQYF

J: TRBJ2-1
V: TRBV5-6
D: .
size: .
DNA: TGTGCCAGCAGCCCGACACGTTACAATGAGCAGTTCTTC
CDR3: CASSPTRYNEQFF

J: TRBJ1-4
V: TRBV4-3
D: .
size: .
DNA: TGCGCCAGCAGCCAAGATATGGCAGAAGCAACTAATGAAAAACTGTTTTTT
CDR3: CASSQDMAEATNEKLFF

J: TRBJ2-5
V: TRBV18
D: .
size: .
DNA: TGTGCCAGCTCACTTCAGGCCCCCGACGGACCACAAGAGACCCAGTACTTC
CDR3: CASSLQAPDGPQETQYF

J: TRBJ2-3
V: TRBV19
D: TRBD2
size: .
DNA: TGTGCCAGTAGTACCTCCGGGACTAGCGGGGCAGATACGCAGTATTTT
CDR3: CASSTSGTSGADTQYF

J: TRBJ1-5
V: TRBV5-5
D: TRBD1
size: .
DNA: TGTGCCAGCAGCCTGCCGGACAGGGGGGATCAGCCCCAGCATTTT
CDR3: CASSLPDRGDQPQHF

J: TRBJ2-1
V: TRBV10-1
D: .
size: .
DNA: TGCGCCAGCAGTGAGGCCGGACTACCCATCAATGAGCAGTTCTTC
CDR3: CASSEAGLPINEQFF

J: TRBJ2-7
V: TRBV19
D: TRBD2
size: .
DNA: TGTGCCAGTAGTCGGACTAGCGGGCCAACCTACGAGCAGTACTTC
CDR3: CASSRTSGPTYEQYF

J: TRBJ2-3
V: TRBV9
D: TRBD2
size: .
DNA: TGTGCCAGCAGAAAGGGAAGCGGGACTAGCACAGATACGCAGTATTTT
CDR3: CASRKGSGTSTDTQYF

J: TRBJ1-2
V: TRBV7-2
D: TRBD1
size: .
DNA: TGTGCCAGCAGCTTACCACCGGGACAGGGGGCTGGCTACACCTTC
CDR3: CASSLPPGQGAGYTF

J: TRBJ1-2
V: TRBV19
D: .
size: .
DNA: TGTGCCAGTAGTGTGACAGCTAACTATGGCTACACCTTC
CDR3: CASSVTANYGYTF

J: TRBJ1-1
V: TRBV2
D: .
size: .
DNA: TGTGCCAGCAGTGAGCAGGAGATCATGAACACTGAAGCTTTCTTT
CDR3: CASSEQEIMNTEAFF

J: TRBJ2-5
V: TRBV7-9
D: TRBD2
size: .
DNA: TGTGCCAGCAGCTTAATGGGTGGTCTAGCGGGATGGGAGACCCAGTACTTC
CDR3: CASSLMGGLAGWETQYF

J: TRBJ1-1
V: TRBV6-6
D: .
size: .
DNA: TGTGCCAGCAGATCCAGGGGTGGCACTGAAGCTTTCTTT
CDR3: CASRSRGGTEAFF

J: TRBJ2-3
V: TRBV5-4
D: .
size: .
DNA: TGTGCCAGCAGCTTGGGACTAGGGGGGTTCACAGATACGCAGTATTTT
CDR3: CASSLGLGGFTDTQYF

J: TRBJ2-3
V: TRBV19
D: .
size: .
DNA: TGTGCCAGTAGTCCGATCTTAGACAGGGGAGGGACAGATACGCAGTATTTT
CDR3: CASSPILDRGGTDTQYF

J: TRBJ1-2
V: TRBV4-3
D: .
size: .
DNA: TGCGCCAGCAGCCAAGATAGGCCAGATGGCTACACCTTC
CDR3: CASSQDRPDGYTF

J: TRBJ2-1
V: TRBV6-4
D: TRBD2
size: .
DNA: TGTGCCAGCAGTGACGGCCAGCGGGACTACAATGAGCAGTTCTTC
CDR3: CASSDGQRDYNEQFF

J: TRBJ2-5
V: TRBV19
D: TRBD1
size: .
DNA: TGTGCCAGTAACGGACAGGAGATGGAGACCCAGTACTTC
CDR3: CASNGQEMETQYF

J: TRBJ1-2
V: TRBV4-3
D: .
size: .
DNA: TGCGCCAGCAGCCAAGACAGGGGCATCTATGGCTACACCTTC
CDR3: CASSQDRGIYGYTF

J: TRBJ2-7
V: TRBV15
D: .
size: .
DNA: TGTGCCACCAGCAGAGTTCCGGCTTACGAGCAGTACTTC
CDR3: CATSRVPAYEQYF

J: TRBJ1-2
V: TRBV28
D: .
size: .
DNA: TGTGCCAGCAGTTTCGGGGGCATGGAGTTTGGCTACACCTTC
CDR3: CASSFGGMEFGYTF

J: TRBJ1-3
V: TRBV5-4
D: .
size: .
DNA: TGTGCCAGCAGCTTGGCCTATTCCGCCACCATATATTTT
CDR3: CASSLAYSATIYF

J: TRBJ1-4
V: TRBV18
D: .
size: .
DNA: TGTGCCAGCTCACCACCAGGGGACTTTAATGAAAAACTGTTTTTT
CDR3: CASSPPGDFNEKLFF

J: TRBJ1-2
V: TRBV5-6
D: .
size: once
DNA: TGTGCCAGCAGCTTGGGGGCGGTGTATTATGGCTACACCTTC
CDR3: CASSLGAVYYGYTF

J: TRBJ1-4
V: TRBV28
D: TRBD1
size: .
DNA: TGTGCCAGCAGCCCCGGGACAGGGAGGGAAAAACTGTTTTTT
CDR3: CASSPGTGREKLFF

J: TRBJ1-5
V: TRBV5-5
D: .
size: .
DNA: TGTGCCAGCAGCTTCGAGGGTAGTGGCAATCAGCCCCAGCATTTT
CDR3: CASSFEGSGNQPQHF

J: TRBJ2-7
V: TRBV7-9
D: .
size: once
DNA: TGTGCCAGCAGCTTAGAGGGACGCGAGCAGTACTTC
CDR3: CASSLEGREQYF

J: TRBJ2-7
V: TRBV7-2
D: TRBD1
size: .
DNA: TGTGCCAGCAGCTCAGGGACAGGGGACGCGTTCTCCTACGAGCAGTACTTC
CDR3: CASSSGTGDAFSYEQYF

J: TRBJ1-5
V: TRBV2
D: .
size: .
DNA: TGTGCCAGCAGTGAAGCGGGAAGGTTGGGTCAGCCCCAGCATTTT
CDR3: CASSEAGRLGQPQHF

J: TRBJ2-1
V: TRBV6-5
D: .
size: .
DNA: TGTGCCAGCAGTTATGACAGCTACAATGAGCAGTTCTTC
CDR3: CASSYDSYNEQFF

J: TRBJ1-4
V: TRBV5-1
D: .
size: .
DNA: TGCGCCAGCAGCTTGGAATCAGTCCAGGAAAAACTGTTTTTT
CDR3: CASSLESVQEKLFF

J: TRBJ1-6
V: TRBV7-2
D: .
size: .
DNA: TGCGCCAGCAGCCAAGAGATGGCAGGGACTTATTCACCCCTCCACTTT
CDR3: CASSQEMAGTYSPLHF

J: TRBJ2-7
V: TRBV9
D: TRBD1
size: .
DNA: TGTGCCAGCAGCCCCGGGACAGGGGGCTTGTACGAGCAGTACTTC
CDR3: CASSPGTGGLYEQYF

J: TRBJ2-3
V: TRBV13
D: TRBD1
size: .
DNA: TGTGCCAGCAGCCGACGGGGACAGGGGGCGACAGATACGCAGTATTTT
CDR3: CASSRRGQGATDTQYF

J: TRBJ2-1
V: TRBV10-3
D: TRBD1
size: .
DNA: TGTGCCATCAATCGGCGGGACAGGGTGGGGAATGAGCAGTTCTTC
CDR3: CAINRRDRVGNEQFF

J: TRBJ1-4
V: TRBV18
D: .
size: .
DNA: TGTGCCAGCTCACCGCCGACTCTATCTAATGAAAAACTGTTTTTT
CDR3: CASSPPTLSNEKLFF

J: TRBJ1-2
V: TRBV5-1
D: .
size: .
DNA: TGCGCCAGCAGTGGGCAGGCCTATGGCTACACCTTC
CDR3: CASSGQAYGYTF

J: TRBJ1-5
V: TRBV19
D: .
size: .
DNA: TGTGCCAGTAGCCCTCTTCCAAGACAGAGTAGCAATCAGCCCCAGCATTTT
CDR3: CASSPLPRQSSNQPQHF

J: TRBJ1-2
V: TRBV7-9
D: .
size: .
DNA: TGTGCCAGCAGCTTAGTCGAGGTCCCCATTCATGGCTACACCTTC
CDR3: CASSLVEVPIHGYTF

J: TRBJ1-3
V: TRBV30
D: .
size: once
DNA: TGTGCCTGGAGTGCCCCAGGGACACGGGCGAACACCATATATTTT
CDR3: CAWSAPGTRANTIYF

J: TRBJ2-1
V: TRBV6-5
D: TRBD2
size: .
DNA: TGTGCCAGCAGTTACGAGGGACTAGCCACAACTGAGCAGTTCTTC
CDR3: CASSYEGLATTEQFF

J: TRBJ2-3
V: TRBV9
D: .
size: .
DNA: TGTGCCAGCAGCGTAGTGGGCACAGATACGCAGTATTTT
CDR3: CASSVVGTDTQYF

J: TRBJ1-6
V: TRBV4-2
D: .
size: .
DNA: TGTGCCAGCAGCCCAAGCGGGCAGGGGTTCTCACCCCTCCACTTT
CDR3: CASSPSGQGFSPLHF

J: TRBJ2-6
V: TRBV14
D: TRBD2
size: .
DNA: TGTGCCAGCAGCCAAGTCGGGGGGGCTGGGGCCAACGTCCTGACTTTC
CDR3: CASSQVGGAGANVLTF

J: TRBJ1-5
V: TRBV2
D: .
size: .
DNA: TGTGCCAGCAGTGTCGAGGGGGTTTTGCCCCAGCATTTT
CDR3: CASSVEGVLPQHF

J: TRBJ1-2
V: TRBV5-1
D: .
size: .
DNA: TGCGCCAGCAGCTTGGGGGCGGTAGAAAACTATGGCTACACCTTC
CDR3: CASSLGAVENYGYTF

J: TRBJ2-7
V: TRBV5-1
D: .
size: .
DNA: TGCGCCAGCAGCTCCGCCCCGCAGGGACCCCCCAGGGAGCAGTACTTC
CDR3: CASSSAPQGPPREQYF